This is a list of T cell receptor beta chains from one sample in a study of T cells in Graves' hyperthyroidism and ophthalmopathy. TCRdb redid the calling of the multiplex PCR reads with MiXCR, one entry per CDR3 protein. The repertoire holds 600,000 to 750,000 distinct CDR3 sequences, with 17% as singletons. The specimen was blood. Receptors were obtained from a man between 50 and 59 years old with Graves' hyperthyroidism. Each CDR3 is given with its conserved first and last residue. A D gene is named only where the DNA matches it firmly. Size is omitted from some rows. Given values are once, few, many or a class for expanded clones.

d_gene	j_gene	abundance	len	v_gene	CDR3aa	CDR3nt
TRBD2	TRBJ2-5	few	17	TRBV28	CASSSTPTSGTRGTQYF	TGTGCCAGCAGTTCTACTCCTACTAGCGGGACCAGGGGGACCCAGTACTTC
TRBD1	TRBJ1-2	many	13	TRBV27	CASSLDRRYGYTF	TGTGCCAGCAGTTTGGACAGGCGCTATGGCTACACCTTC
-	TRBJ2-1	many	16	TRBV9	CASSGDHIFSYNEQFF	TGTGCCAGCAGCGGCGACCACATCTTCTCCTACAATGAGCAGTTCTTC
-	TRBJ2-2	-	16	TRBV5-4	CASSPRVSAEAGELFF	TGTGCCAGCAGCCCCCGGGTCTCTGCGGAAGCCGGGGAGCTGTTTTTT
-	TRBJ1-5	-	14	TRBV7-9	CASSLGTSAQPQHF	TGTGCCAGCAGCTTGGGGACGTCGGCTCAGCCCCAGCATTTT
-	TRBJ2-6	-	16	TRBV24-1	CATSDSRVSGANVLTF	TGTGCCACCAGTGATTCTAGAGTCTCTGGGGCCAACGTCCTGACTTTC
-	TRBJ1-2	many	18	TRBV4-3	CASSQDPRGPSSFYGYTF	TGCGCCAGCAGCCAAGATCCGCGGGGGCCCTCTTCCTTCTATGGCTACACCTTC
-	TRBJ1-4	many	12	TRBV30	CAWSTDSAKLFF	TGTGCCTGGTCGACGGATAGTGCAAAACTGTTTTTT
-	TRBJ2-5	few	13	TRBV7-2	CASSFSSSRTQYF	TGTGCCAGCAGCTTCTCTAGCAGTAGGACCCAGTACTTC
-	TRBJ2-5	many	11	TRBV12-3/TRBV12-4	CASSFMETQYF	TGTGCCAGCAGTTTTATGGAGACCCAGTACTTC
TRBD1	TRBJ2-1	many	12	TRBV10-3	CAISGTGAEQFF	TGTGCCATCAGTGGGACAGGGGCTGAGCAGTTCTTC
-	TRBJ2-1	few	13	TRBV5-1	CASKLAGVNEQFF	TGCGCCAGCAAACTTGCAGGGGTCAATGAGCAGTTCTTC
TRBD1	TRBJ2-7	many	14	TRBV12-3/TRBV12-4	CASRRQGETYEQYF	TGTGCCAGCAGACGACAGGGAGAGACCTACGAGCAGTACTTC
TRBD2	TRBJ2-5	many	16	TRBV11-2	CASSFRLAGGLETQYF	TGTGCCAGCAGCTTCAGACTAGCGGGAGGGTTAGAGACCCAGTACTTC
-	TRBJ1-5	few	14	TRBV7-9	CASSRGERNQPQHF	TGTGCCAGCAGTCGAGGGGAACGCAATCAGCCCCAGCATTTT
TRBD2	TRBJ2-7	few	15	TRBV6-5	CASSYSSGGTYEQYF	TGTGCCAGCAGTTACTCGTCGGGAGGGACCTACGAGCAGTACTTC
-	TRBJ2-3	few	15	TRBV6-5	CASSYAAIDTDTQYF	TGTGCCAGCAGTTACGCAGCGATAGACACAGATACGCAGTATTTT
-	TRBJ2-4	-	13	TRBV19	CASSIAPANIQYF	TGTGCCAGTAGTATAGCCCCCGCAAACATTCAGTACTTC
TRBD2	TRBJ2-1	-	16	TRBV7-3	CASSPGLAPLYNEQFF	TGTGCCAGCAGCCCGGGACTAGCCCCTCTCTACAATGAGCAGTTCTTC
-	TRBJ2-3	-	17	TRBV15	CATSRDNLAARSDTQYF	TGTGCCACCAGCAGAGATAACCTGGCGGCGCGATCGGATACGCAGTATTTT
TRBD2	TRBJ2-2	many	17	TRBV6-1	CASSLTSGRLLTGELFF	TGTGCCAGCAGTTTAACTAGCGGGAGACTATTAACCGGGGAGCTGTTTTTT
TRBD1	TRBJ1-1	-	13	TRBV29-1	CSVGRQGNTEAFF	TGCAGCGTTGGTCGACAGGGCAACACTGAAGCTTTCTTT
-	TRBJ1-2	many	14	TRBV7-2	CASSLADGPYGYTF	TGTGCCAGCAGCTTAGCTGACGGACCCTATGGCTACACCTTC
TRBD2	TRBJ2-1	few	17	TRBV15	CATSRDFPGGNNNEQFF	TGTGCCACCAGCAGAGATTTCCCGGGAGGGAATAACAATGAGCAGTTCTTC
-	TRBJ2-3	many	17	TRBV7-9	CASSSTTGPGYTDTQYF	TGTGCCAGCAGCTCGACGACAGGTCCTGGGTACACAGATACGCAGTATTTT
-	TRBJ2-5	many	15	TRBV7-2	CASSLISPGGETQYF	TGTGCCAGCAGCTTAATCTCTCCTGGGGGGGAGACCCAGTACTTC
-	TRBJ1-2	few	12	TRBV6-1	CASSGGGNGYTF	TGTGCCAGCAGTGGGGGGGGGAATGGCTACACCTTC
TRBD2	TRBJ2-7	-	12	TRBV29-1	CSVATGGDKQYF	TGCAGCGTTGCCACGGGGGGGGACAAGCAGTACTTC
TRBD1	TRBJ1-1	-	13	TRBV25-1	CASGGQGVVYRFF	TGTGCCAGCGGTGGACAGGGGGTCGTCTATCGTTTCTTT
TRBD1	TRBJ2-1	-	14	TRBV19	CASSGRDRGREQFF	TGTGCCAGTAGTGGCCGGGACAGGGGGCGTGAGCAGTTCTTC
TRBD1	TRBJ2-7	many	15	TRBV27	CASSPRQGLSYEQYF	TGTGCCAGCAGTCCTAGACAGGGATTGTCCTACGAGCAGTACTTC
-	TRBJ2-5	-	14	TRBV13	CASSIRGGEETQYF	TGTGCCAGCAGCATACGGGGAGGTGAAGAGACCCAGTACTTC
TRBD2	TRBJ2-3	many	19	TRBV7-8	CASSPLGREGGDYTDTQYF	TGTGCCAGCAGCCCACTGGGGCGGGAGGGAGGAGATTACACAGATACGCAGTATTTT
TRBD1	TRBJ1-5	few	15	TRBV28	CASTQQGYSNQPQHF	TGTGCCAGCACCCAACAGGGGTATAGCAATCAGCCCCAGCATTTT
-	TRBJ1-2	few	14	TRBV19	CASSSQAGGYGYTF	TGTGCCAGTAGTTCACAGGCCGGGGGCTATGGCTACACCTTC
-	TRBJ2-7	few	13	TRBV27	CASSAGYSYEQYF	TGTGCCAGCAGTGCGGGCTACTCCTACGAGCAGTACTTC
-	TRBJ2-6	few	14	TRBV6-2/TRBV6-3	CASNNGGMANVLTF	TGTGCCAGCAACAATGGGGGTATGGCCAACGTCCTGACTTTC
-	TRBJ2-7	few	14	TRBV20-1	CSANWDLRSHEQYF	TGCAGTGCTAATTGGGACTTGCGCAGCCACGAGCAGTACTTC
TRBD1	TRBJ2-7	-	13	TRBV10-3	CATRQGDSYEQYF	TGTGCCACCCGACAGGGAGACTCCTACGAGCAGTACTTC
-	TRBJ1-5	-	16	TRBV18	CASSREQGGGNQPQHF	TGTGCCAGCTCACGCGAACAGGGCGGGGGCAATCAGCCCCAGCATTTT
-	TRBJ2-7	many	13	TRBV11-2	CASSLEDEYEQYF	TGTGCCAGCAGCTTAGAGGACGAGTACGAGCAGTACTTC
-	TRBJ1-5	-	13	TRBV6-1	CASSDSTFQPQHF	TGTGCCAGCAGTGATTCTACTTTTCAGCCCCAGCATTTT
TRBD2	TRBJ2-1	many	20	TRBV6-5	CASSYSGLAGGFSSYNEQFF	TGTGCCAGCAGTTACTCGGGGTTAGCGGGAGGGTTTTCATCCTACAATGAGCAGTTCTTC
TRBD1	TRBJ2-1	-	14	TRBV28	CASIPDRVPNEQFF	TGTGCCAGCATTCCTGACAGGGTCCCCAATGAGCAGTTCTTC
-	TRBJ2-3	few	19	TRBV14	CASSHPKIPSWYSPDTQYF	TGTGCCAGCAGCCACCCGAAGATCCCCTCATGGTACTCCCCAGATACGCAGTATTTT
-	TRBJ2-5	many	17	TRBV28	CASSFGRGTGHQETQYF	TGTGCCAGCAGTTTTGGACGCGGAACAGGGCACCAAGAGACCCAGTACTTC
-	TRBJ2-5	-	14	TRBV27	CASSPDWGGETQYF	TGTGCCAGCAGTCCAGATTGGGGAGGAGAGACCCAGTACTTC
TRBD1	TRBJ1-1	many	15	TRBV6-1	CASRPGQGGNTEAFF	TGTGCCAGCAGACCTGGACAGGGAGGGAACACTGAAGCTTTCTTT
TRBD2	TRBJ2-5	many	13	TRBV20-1	CSAPGLAGETQYF	TGCAGTGCGCCGGGGCTAGCGGGAGAGACCCAGTACTTC
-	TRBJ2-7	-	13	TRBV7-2	CASKRKGSYEQYF	TGTGCCAGCAAGAGGAAGGGCTCCTACGAGCAGTACTTC
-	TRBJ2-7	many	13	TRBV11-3	CASSVRQSSEQYF	TGTGCCAGCAGCGTTCGACAGTCCAGCGAGCAGTACTTC